One and the same sample provided the 27 T cell receptor beta chains below, sequenced in a study of blood T cell repertoires in COVID-19. This table comes from immunoSEQ multiplex PCR, and its TCRdb copy is limited to in-frame clones, with some not included. The sample has around 390,000 clones, around nine tenths seen once. Sequenced material: PBMCs or T cells enriched from blood (not recorded which). These receptors all come from a woman aged 50 to 60 who had recovered from COVID-19.

The chain combines TRBV19 with TRBJ2-7; D is perhaps TRBD1 (6 bases). Trimming removed 6 bases at V and 2 bases at J, with 26 bases between. CDR1 and CDR2 (germline): LNHDA, SQIVND (reference sequence). This CDR3 is 18 amino acids long. The DNA of the CDR3 is TGTGCCAGTAGCCTCTTGAGGGGGATACCGCTGGTGCCCTACGAGCAGTACTTC. Its protein is CASSLLRGIPLVPYEQYF.

V and J are TRBV6-1 and TRBJ2-6; D gene unclear. This CDR3 is built from 16 residues. V lost 2 bases and J 0 bases, leaving 8 bases between the germline ends. In germline, CDR1 is MNHNS, CDR2 SASEGT. The CDR3 DNA reads TGTGCCAGCAGTGAACTGGGCCTCTCTGGGGCCAACGTCCTGACTTTC. Encoded protein: CASSELGLSGANVLTF.

The chain employs TRBV7-9 and TRBJ1-3; TRBD1 is a possible D gene (5 bases). V lost 2 bases and J lost 0, with 11 bases in between. Germline V lookup: CDR1 SEHNR, CDR2 FQNEAQ (reference sequence). The length of the CDR3 is 16 residues. CDR3 sequence (DNA): TGTGCCAGCAGCTTACTTCACAGGTCCTCTGGAAACACCATATATTTT. Translating it yields CASSLLHRSSGNTIYF.

The CDR3 reads CASSEEGRKNKAFF. The CDR3 DNA is TGTGCCAGCAGTGAGGAGGGGCGCAAAAATAAAGCTTTCTTT. The V gene is TRBV2, the J gene TRBJ1-1, with D maybe TRBD1 (5 bases). Germline V lookup: CDR1 SNHLY, CDR2 FYNNEI. Deletions cut 3 bases from V and 9 bases from J, with 17 bases between. The length of the CDR3 is 14 residues.

The V call is TRBV9, the J call TRBJ1-6; D unresolved. Germline lookup yields CDR1 SGDLS and CDR2 YYNGEE. Trimming shortened V by 2 bases and J by 7 bases, and 7 bases separated the two germline ends. The length of the CDR3 is 13 residues. In DNA form, the CDR3 reads TGTGCCAGCAGCGTTGAGAGCAATTCACCCCTCCACTTT. Translation gives CASSVESNSPLHF.

V is TRBV3-1 (or the pseudogene TRBV3-2) and J is TRBJ1-2; 10 positions match TRBD1. Germline V gene lookup returns CDR1 LGHDT and CDR2 YNNKEL (reference sequence). V was pared by 4 bases and J by 8 bases, with 16 bases of the junction left unmatched. There are 17 residues in the CDR3. The CDR3 region is CASSLRSIRQGADGYTF. In nucleotides, the CDR3 is TGTGCCAGCAGCCTACGATCAATAAGACAGGGGGCTGACGGCTACACCTTC.

The chain has TRBV10-2 and TRBJ1-3, with unresolved D. CDR1 and CDR2 from the germline V gene are WSHSY and SAAADI. Trimming removed 6 bases from V and 2 bases from J, with 11 bases in between. The CDR3 loop spans 14 amino acids. The CDR3, as DNA: TGCGCCAGCAGCCATGCACAGCCTGGAAACACCATATATTTT. It codes for CASSHAQPGNTIYF.

This chain links TRBV24-1 with TRBJ2-3; 7 nucleotides match TRBD1. Losses at the gene ends were 11 bases for V and 2 bases for J; bases not matched to a gene: 6. The length of the CDR3 is 13 residues. Germline loops: CDR1 KGHDR, CDR2 SFDVKD. CDR3 coding DNA: TGTGCCAGCCAGGGGGAACACACAGATACGCAGTATTTT. It yields the protein CASQGEHTDTQYF.

In this sample, this clone turned up a few times. V usage is TRBV3-1 (or the pseudogene TRBV3-2) and J usage is TRBJ1-2, with TRBD1 matching over 9 bases. The CDR3 consists of 14 residues. Germline V gene data show CDR1 as LGHDT and CDR2 as YNNKEL (reference sequence). Germline trimming cut 3 bases from V and 4 bases from J; bases unmatched to any gene: 3. CDR3 coding DNA: TGTGCCAGCAGCCAGATGACAGGGGGCTATGGCTACACCTTC. This sequence encodes CASSQMTGGYGYTF.

This chain links TRBV2 with TRBJ1-2; TRBD1 matches at 9 bases. There are 15 residues in the CDR3. Germline CDR1 and CDR2: SNHLY and FYNNEI. With 5 bases clipped from V and 5 bases from J, the junction kept 9 bases outside the gene matches. The CDR3 here is CASSLGTGLFYGYTF. The CDR3 region has the DNA TGTGCCAGCAGTCTCGGGACAGGGTTGTTTTATGGCTACACCTTC.

The genes are TRBV5-6 and TRBJ2-1; 14 positions match TRBD2. V lost 4 bases and J lost 11; bases outside the gene matches: 11. CDR1 is SGHDT and CDR2 is YYEEEE in the germline V gene. The CDR3 consists of 16 residues. For the CDR3, the DNA is TGTGCCAGCAGCCCACGACTAGCGGGGGGGTCGTGGAAGCAGTTCTTC. Translation gives CASSPRLAGGSWKQFF.

The chain employs TRBV10-3 and TRBJ1-2, with 7 bases fitting TRBD1. The J segment lost 5 bases and the V segment lost 2 bases, leaving 11 bases of the junction unmatched. The CDR3 spans 16 residues. Germline V gives CDR1 ENHRY, CDR2 SYGVKD. In DNA form, the CDR3 reads TGTGCCATCAGTGAGGTGGAGGGGGCGCGGGGTTATGGCTACACCTTC. Amino acid sequence: CAISEVEGARGYGYTF.

The genes are TRBV29-1 and TRBJ1-3, with D possibly matching TRBD1 (6 bases). The CDR3 runs to 12 residues. V was shortened by 5 bases and J by 3 bases, with 8 bases between the two germline ends. Germline V gene sequence: CDR1 SQVTM, CDR2 ANQGSEA. The CDR3 loop is CSVSGDGNTIYF. The CDR3 nucleotides read TGCAGCGTTTCAGGGGATGGAAACACCATATATTTT.

The genes are TRBV7-2 and TRBJ1-5, with 7 positions matching TRBD1. Looked up from germline, CDR1 is SGHTA and CDR2 is FQGNSA. J lost 11 bases, V lost 1 base, and 8 bases had no gene match. The CDR3 is 14 residues long. DNA of the CDR3: TGTGCCAGCAGCTTAGAAGGGACAGTTGGAGCCCAGCATTTT. It yields the protein CASSLEGTVGAQHF.

V gene TRBV7-9 combines with J gene TRBJ2-5; TRBD2 matches at 9 bases. Germline CDR1 is SEHNR and CDR2 is FQNEAQ (reference sequence). The CDR3 is 15 residues long. The junction had 7 bases not matched to a gene; V was cut back by 3 bases and J by 5 bases. The CDR3 bases are TGTGCCAGCAGCTTTAGACTAGCGGAGAAGGAGACCCAGTACTTC. This gives the protein CASSFRLAEKETQYF.

This clone has a single count. The chain carries TRBV3-1 (or the pseudogene TRBV3-2) and TRBJ1-1, with 10 bases that match TRBD1. The CDR3 contains 15 residues. From germline, CDR1 is LGHDT and CDR2 YNNKEL (reference sequence). J gave up 6 bases and V 4 bases, and 8 bases lay outside the gene matches. CDR3 coding DNA: TGTGCCAGCAGCCCGTGGGGACAGGGGCTCTCTGAAGCTTTCTTT. This sequence encodes CASSPWGQGLSEAFF.

V and J are TRBV7-9 and TRBJ2-7, with no clear D. The CDR3 contains 12 residues. Germline V lookup: CDR1 SEHNR, CDR2 FQNEAQ (reference sequence). Trimming removed 1 base from V and 3 bases from J, with 4 bases in between. The CDR3 coding sequence is TGTGCCAGCAGCTTAGGCTACTACGAGCAGTACTTC. Translation gives CASSLGYYEQYF.

This clone was counted only a few times. The rearrangement joins TRBV18 to TRBJ2-7, with 10 bases identical to TRBD1. The length of the CDR3 is 15 residues. CDR1 and CDR2 from the germline V gene are KGHSH and LQKENI. After removal of 4 bases from V and 4 bases from J, the junction contained 7 bases not matched to a gene. CDR3 in DNA: TGTGCCAGCTCACTGGGGACAGGGGCTGGGTACGAGCAGTACTTC. Protein sequence: CASSLGTGAGYEQYF.

The V gene is TRBV9, the J gene TRBJ2-3; 11 nucleotides agree with TRBD2. The trim removed 0 bases at V and 4 bases at J, leaving 4 bases unmatched. The germline CDR1 and CDR2 sequences are SGDLS and YYNGEE. The CDR3 totals 16 residues. Here the CDR3 reads CASSVVSGGGPDTQYF. CDR3 sequence (DNA): TGTGCCAGCAGCGTAGTTAGCGGGGGGGGGCCAGATACGCAGTATTTT.

The chain combines TRBV5-6 with TRBJ1-6; TRBD1 matches 9 bases. This CDR3 has 18 residues. Trimming at V came to 4 bases and at J to 0 bases, leaving 8 bases not matched to a gene. Per the germline V gene, CDR1 is SGHDT and CDR2 is YYEEEE. Written as DNA, the CDR3 is TGTGCCAGCAGCCTACTGACAGGGGGAAGCTCCTATAATTCACCCCTCCACTTT. It specifies CASSLLTGGSSYNSPLHF.

This clone was detected only once. The chain has TRBV6-4 and TRBJ1-2; 9 bases match TRBD1. The V gene end was trimmed by 9 bases and the J gene end by 8 bases; junction bases not matched to a gene: 4. The CDR3 contains 11 residues. From germline, CDR1 is MRHNA and CDR2 SNTAGT. The CDR3 bases are TGTGCCAGTCGGACAGGGGAAGGCTACACCTTC. Its protein is CASRTGEGYTF.

The chain carries TRBV5-1 and TRBJ1-5; D not resolved. The V gene's germline CDR1 is SGHRS and CDR2 YFSETQ. V was clipped by 3 bases and J by 0 bases, with 13 bases between them. CDR3 length: 16 residues. The CDR3 protein is CASSSGPELSNQPQHF. In DNA form, the CDR3 reads TGCGCCAGCAGCTCTGGGCCGGAACTTAGCAATCAGCCCCAGCATTTT. The variable domain in full, completed from reference TRBV5-1 and TRBJ1-5, reads KAGVTQTPRYLIKTRGQQVTLSCSPISGHRSVSWYQQTPGQGLQFLFEYFSETQRNKGNFPGRFSGRQFSNSRSEMNVSTLELGDSALYLCASSSGPELSNQPQHFGDGTRLSIL.

As to this clone: Other DNA sequences of this sample code for an identical CDR3. The rearrangement joins TRBV30 to TRBJ2-7; 8 positions match TRBD1. The V gene's germline CDR1 is GTSNPN and CDR2 SVGIG (reference sequence). The CDR3 is made up of 15 amino acids. J gave up 3 bases and V 2 bases, and 9 bases lay outside the gene matches. The CDR3 DNA is TGTGCCTGGAGTCCCGGACAGGGAATTATCTACGAGCAGTACTTC. It encodes CAWSPGQGIIYEQYF. The whole variable domain, remainder taken from reference TRBV30 and TRBJ2-7, is SQTIHQWPATLVQPVGSPLSLECTVEGTSNPNLYWYRQAAGRGLQLLFYSVGIGQISSEVPQNLSASRPQDRQFILSSKKLLLSDSGFYLCAWSPGQGIIYEQYFGPGTRLTVT.

This clone was seen a single time. This rearrangement joins TRBV7-6 to TRBJ2-1; D gene uncertain. This CDR3 has 13 amino acids. Trimming left V 7 bases short and J 9 bases short, with 16 bases between. Looked up from germline, CDR1 is SGHVS and CDR2 is FNYEAQ. CDR3 region: CASKASIISEQFF. CDR3 DNA: TGTGCCAGCAAAGCTAGTATAATCAGTGAGCAGTTCTTC.

The rearrangement joins TRBV7-9 to TRBJ1-6; 9 positions agree with TRBD1. Germline-derived CDR1 and CDR2 are SEHNR and FQNEAQ (reference sequence). This CDR3 is 15 amino acids long. V lost 5 bases and J lost 7; bases outside the gene matches: 6. CDR3 sequence reads: CASSPDRGRNSPLHF. The CDR3 nucleotides are TGTGCCAGCAGCCCGGACAGGGGAAGGAATTCACCCCTCCACTTT.

The chain combines TRBV7-9 with TRBJ2-5; 8 bases line up with TRBD1. J gave up 4 bases and V 2 bases, and 15 bases lay outside the gene matches. Germline assignment: CDR1 SEHNR and CDR2 FQNEAQ (reference sequence). This CDR3 region has 18 residues. CDR3 in amino acids: CASSLLGDRLILGETQYF. The CDR3 DNA reads as TGTGCCAGCAGCTTATTAGGGGACAGGTTAATCTTGGGAGAGACCCAGTACTTC.

This clone appeared once. The chain combines TRBV3-1 (or the pseudogene TRBV3-2) with TRBJ2-7; 13 bases agree with TRBD2. Losses at the gene ends were 3 bases for V and 4 bases for J; bases not matched to a gene: 3. The CDR3 is made up of 15 amino acids. Germline CDR1 is LGHDT and CDR2 is YNNKEL (reference sequence). CDR3 loop: CASSQQTSGGYEQYF. CDR3 coding DNA: TGTGCCAGCAGCCAGCAGACTAGCGGGGGGTACGAGCAGTACTTC.